Listed below are T cell receptor beta chains from one sample, sequenced in a study of beta chain features in type 1 diabetes. Sequencing was performed with immunoSEQ multiplex PCR; in TCRdb, only in-frame clones are kept and a portion is missing. The sample contains 900,000 or so clones, about a sixth of which appear only once. The sample comprised naive CD4+ T cells from blood. These receptors originate from a woman under 30 in good health. Each CDR3 is given with its conserved first and last residue. The order of the fields is D gene, J gene, clone size, V gene, CDR3 DNA, CDR3 protein. A D gene is named only where the DNA matches it firmly. A row's size may be missing; if present it is once, few, many or a size class.

>NA|TRBJ2-2|few|TRBV5-6
TGTGCCAGCAGCTTAGGGGGCACCGGGGAGCTGTTTTTT
CASSLGGTGELFF
>NA|TRBJ2-5|few|TRBV7-3
TGTGCCAGCAGCTTAGGGCCCCAGGGAGAGACCCAGTACTTC
CASSLGPQGETQYF
>NA|TRBJ2-7|NA|TRBV20-1
TGCAGTGCGGTGAGGGGTGACGAGCAGTACTTC
CSAVRGDEQYF
>NA|TRBJ2-2|few|TRBV4-1
TGCGCCAGCAGCCTCCAGGAGAGCATAACCGGGGAGCTGTTTTTT
CASSLQESITGELFF
>TRBD1|TRBJ1-1|few|TRBV5-1
TGCGCCAGCAGCTTAGCGGGACAGGTGAACACTGAAGCTTTCTTT
CASSLAGQVNTEAFF
>NA|TRBJ1-3|NA|TRBV5-1
TGCGCCAGCAGTCCCGGGACATCTGGAAACACCATATATTTT
CASSPGTSGNTIYF
>NA|TRBJ2-7|NA|TRBV20-1
TGCAGTGCTATCACGAGCCGCGAGCAGTACTTC
CSAITSREQYF
>NA|TRBJ2-7|NA|TRBV28
TGTGCCAGCAGCCCGACAAACTCCTACGAGCAGTACTTC
CASSPTNSYEQYF
>NA|TRBJ1-1|NA|TRBV19
TGTGCCAGTAGTATGCAGGGGTCGGGTACTGAAGCTTTCTTT
CASSMQGSGTEAFF
>NA|TRBJ2-1|few|TRBV10-3
TGTGCCATCAGCGGCAGGGAGGTCAATGAGCAGTTCTTC
CAISGREVNEQFF
>TRBD1|TRBJ1-1|few|TRBV2
TGTGCCAGCAGGGACAGGGGAAGTGCTGAAGCTTTCTTT
CASRDRGSAEAFF
>TRBD2|TRBJ2-1|NA|TRBV18
TGTGCCAGCTCAAATAGCGGGTCCTCCTACAATGAGCAGTTCTTC
CASSNSGSSYNEQFF
>NA|TRBJ2-1|few|TRBV7-9
TGTGCCAGCAGCTTAAGGATCGAGGGTGAGCAGTTCTTC
CASSLRIEGEQFF
>NA|TRBJ2-3|once|TRBV7-9
TGTGCCAGCAGTGACCCAAGCGGAACCACAGATACGCAGTATTTT
CASSDPSGTTDTQYF
>NA|TRBJ1-4|few|TRBV28
TGTGCCAGCAGCCAACTCGGGGTTTGGGGTGAAAAACTGTTTTTT
CASSQLGVWGEKLFF
>TRBD2|TRBJ2-1|few|TRBV14
TGTGCCAGCAGCCCTGGGACTAGCGGGAGGTTTACCTACAATGAGCAGTTCTTC
CASSPGTSGRFTYNEQFF
>NA|TRBJ1-5|NA|TRBV6-6
TGTGCCAGCAGTTACGATCAGACCCCTAGCAATCAGCCCCAGCATTTT
CASSYDQTPSNQPQHF
>TRBD1|TRBJ2-7|NA|TRBV15
TGTGCCACCAGGGCGGACAGGGTAAACTACGAGCAGTACTTC
CATRADRVNYEQYF
>TRBD2|TRBJ2-1|few|TRBV19
TGTGCCAGTAGGGTAGAGGCTAGCGGGAGGGCCAATGAGCAGTTCTTC
CASRVEASGRANEQFF
>NA|TRBJ1-3|NA|TRBV9
TGTGCCAGCAGCGTAGGCTTGGGCCGCGGCTCTGGAAACACCATATATTTT
CASSVGLGRGSGNTIYF
>NA|TRBJ2-5|NA|TRBV14
TGTGCCAGCAGCTCAACCCTGGGAGTGACGCCCCGAATAAAAGAGACCCAGTACTTC
CASSSTLGVTPRIKETQYF
>TRBD2|TRBJ2-3|few|TRBV27
TGTGCCAGCAGTTCCGGGACTAGCGGGAGTACAGATACGCAGTATTTT
CASSSGTSGSTDTQYF
>NA|TRBJ2-5|NA|TRBV5-1
TGCGCCAGCAGCTTGGTTCAGGGCGCGGAGACCCAGTACTTC
CASSLVQGAETQYF
>NA|TRBJ2-7|NA|TRBV4-1
TGCGCCAGCAGCCAAGGCCCAGCGGGCGAGCAGTACTTC
CASSQGPAGEQYF
>TRBD2|TRBJ2-7|NA|TRBV7-2
TGTGCCAGCAGCCCCTGGACTAGCGGGAGGGCCGGCGAGCAGTACTTC
CASSPWTSGRAGEQYF
>NA|TRBJ2-7|NA|TRBV11-2
TGTGCCAGCAGCACCGGACAGGGAGGGTTTGGCGAGCAGTACTTC
CASSTGQGGFGEQYF
>NA|TRBJ2-2|few|TRBV5-1
TGCGCCAGCAGGGTAACGAACACCGGGGAGCTGTTTTTT
CASRVTNTGELFF
>NA|TRBJ1-2|NA|TRBV7-9
TGTGCCAGCAGCTGGGGCAAGACTAACTATGGCTACACCTTC
CASSWGKTNYGYTF
>NA|TRBJ1-1|NA|TRBV7-2
TGTGCCAGCAGCTTAGGGAGTCGGGGTACTGAAGCTTTCTTT
CASSLGSRGTEAFF
>TRBD1|TRBJ2-7|few|TRBV14
TGTGCCAGCCCGGGACAGGCTTTCTACGAGCAGTACTTC
CASPGQAFYEQYF
>TRBD2|TRBJ2-2|NA|TRBV27
TGTGCCAGCAGTAGCGGGAGTGGGCCGGGGGAGCTGTTTTTT
CASSSGSGPGELFF
>TRBD2|TRBJ2-5|few|TRBV11-1
TGTGCCAGCAGCTCACCCCGCCCGGGAGGTTTATTAGGAGAGACCCAGTACTTC
CASSSPRPGGLLGETQYF
>NA|TRBJ2-5|NA|TRBV11-2
TGTGCCAGCAGCTTAGGGGTATCGGTGGCGACCCAGTACTTC
CASSLGVSVATQYF
>NA|TRBJ2-6|few|TRBV6-6
TGTGCCAGCAACCAAGACGAAGCTGGGGCCAACGTCCTGACTTTC
CASNQDEAGANVLTF
>NA|TRBJ1-2|few|TRBV28
TGTGCCAGCAGTTTGAGAGAAAGGTTGTATGGCTACACCTTC
CASSLRERLYGYTF
>TRBD1|TRBJ2-7|NA|TRBV5-6
TGTGCCAGCAACCAAGACAGGGGCCACGAGCAGTACTTC
CASNQDRGHEQYF
>TRBD1|TRBJ2-5|few|TRBV6-6
TGTGCCAGCAGTGGCCGACAGGGGGTCCAAGAGACCCAGTACTTC
CASSGRQGVQETQYF
>TRBD2|TRBJ2-1|few|TRBV7-3
TGTGCCAGCAGCTTAGGGCTGGGTAGCGGGAGGGCCAATGAGCAGTTCTTC
CASSLGLGSGRANEQFF
>NA|TRBJ2-5|NA|TRBV7-2
TGTGCCAGCAGCTTAGGTGGGGGGCGATTGGAGACCCAGTACTTC
CASSLGGGRLETQYF
>NA|TRBJ2-7|few|TRBV7-2
TGTGCCAGCAGTAGGACTACCTACGAGCAGTACTTC
CASSRTTYEQYF